What follows are 15 T cell receptor beta chains derived from one specimen sequenced in a study of T cell changes during pregnancy in multiple sclerosis. Assay used: immunoSEQ multiplex PCR; TCRdb lists only in-frame clones, some missing. The sample gives 73,000 or so clones, approximately 87% of which show up once; 9.5% is in the top ten. This specimen consisted of peripheral blood, obtained after pregnancy. These receptors originate from a female donor in good health, enrolled as a control in a pregnancy study.

The chain carries TRBV7-9 and TRBJ2-1; 7 bases are shared with TRBD1. CDR3 size: 16 residues. Germline CDR1 and CDR2: SEHNR and FQNEAQ (reference sequence). V lost 5 bases and J lost 3; bases outside the gene matches: 10. This CDR3 reads CASSQGDRSFYNEQFF. The CDR3 DNA follows: TGTGCCAGCAGCCAGGGGGACAGAAGCTTCTACAATGAGCAGTTCTTC.

The chain employs TRBV25-1 and TRBJ2-5; 7 nucleotides line up with TRBD1. This CDR3 spans 16 amino acids. Germline values: CDR1 MGHDK, CDR2 SYGVNS. Trimming took 3 bases from V and 4 from J; bases not matched to a gene: 11. CDR3 DNA: TGTGCCAGCAGTGATCGGTTTTGGGGACAGTTAGAGACCCAGTACTTC. This gives the protein CASSDRFWGQLETQYF.

The gene calls are TRBV11-1 and TRBJ2-1, with TRBD2 identical over 7 bases. V dropped 3 bases and J dropped 7; count of bases not matched to a gene: 6. The CDR3 runs to 14 residues. Germline assignment: CDR1 SGHAT and CDR2 FQDESV (reference sequence). Here the CDR3 reads CASSFGRGGNEQFF. In DNA, the CDR3 is TGTGCCAGCAGCTTCGGCCGGGGAGGGAATGAGCAGTTCTTC. Supplemented by reference TRBV11-1 and TRBJ2-1, the full variable domain reads EAEVAQSPRYKITEKSQAVAFWCDPISGHATLYWYRQILGQGPELLVQFQDESVVDDSQLPKDRFSAERLKGVDSTLKIQPAELGDSAMYLCASSFGRGGNEQFFGPGTRLTVL.

This chain uses TRBV19 with TRBJ1-2; 7 bases are a match to TRBD1. This CDR3 spans 14 amino acids. V trimming: 6 bases; J trimming: 4 bases; junction bases outside the gene matches: 8. Germline values: CDR1 LNHDA, CDR2 SQIVND (reference sequence). CDR3 sequence: CASSRGGAGYGYTF. DNA for the CDR3: TGTGCCAGTAGCCGAGGGGGCGCGGGCTATGGCTACACCTTC.

A remark on this clone: Germline is not matched at one junction end, which may reflect a read error. This chain joins TRBV7-7 and TRBJ2-2; the D gene is possibly TRBD2 (5 bases). The CDR3 spans 13 residues. Germline V gives CDR1 SSHAT, CDR2 FNYEAQ (reference sequence). Here the CDR3 reads CASSLTTGGELFF. CDR3 coding DNA: TGTGCTAGCAGCTTGACCACGGGGGGGGAGCTGTTTTTT. The full variable domain, rest sourced from reference TRBV7-7 and TRBJ2-2, is GAGVSQSPRYKVTKRGQDVTLRCDPISSHATLYWYQQALGQGPEFLTYFNYEAQPDKSGLPSDRFSAERPEGSISTLTIQRTEQRDSAMYRCASSLTTGGELFFGEGSRLTVL.

The chain employs TRBV6-5 and TRBJ1-1; D call uncertain. The CDR3 is made up of 14 amino acids. The V end was cut by 4 bases, the J end by 1 base, with 10 bases between. Germline loops: CDR1 MNHEY, CDR2 SVGAGI. The CDR3 spells CASSSRRQNTEAFF. The DNA for the CDR3 is TGTGCCAGCAGTTCCCGGCGACAGAACACTGAAGCTTTCTTT.

V is TRBV27 and J is TRBJ2-5; 11 nucleotides match TRBD2. Looked up from germline, CDR1 is MNHEY and CDR2 is SMNVEV (reference sequence). The CDR3 consists of 16 residues. With V trimmed by 0 bases and J by 4 bases, 4 bases remained unmatched. CDR3 residues: CASSLSLAGGPETQYF. The CDR3 nucleotides are TGTGCCAGCAGTTTATCTTTAGCGGGAGGGCCAGAGACCCAGTACTTC.

The chain recombines TRBV6-1 with TRBJ2-7; 11 bases map to TRBD2. The junction had 3 bases not matched to a gene; V was cut back by 0 bases and J by 2 bases. There are 16 residues in the CDR3. Per germline, CDR1 MNHNS and CDR2 SASEGT. The CDR3 sequence is CASSEARTSGPYEQYF. In DNA, the CDR3 is TGTGCCAGCAGTGAAGCCCGGACTAGCGGGCCCTACGAGCAGTACTTC.

The rearrangement links TRBV2 to TRBJ2-7; 7 nucleotides align to TRBD1. V dropped 1 base and J dropped 0; count of bases not matched to a gene: 3. Germline V gives CDR1 SNHLY, CDR2 FYNNEI. The CDR3 contains 15 residues. The CDR3 DNA reads TGTGCCAGCAGTGAAGGCAGGGGGAGCTCCTACGAGCAGTACTTC. It translates to CASSEGRGSSYEQYF.

This clone has only a few counts. The chain combines TRBV2 with TRBJ1-2; 7 bases fit TRBD1. The trim removed 1 base at V and 8 bases at J, leaving 10 bases unmatched. CDR1 is SNHLY, CDR2 FYNNEI, per germline. The CDR3 consists of 15 residues. The CDR3 loop reads CASSEGKGRGQGYTF. DNA for the CDR3: TGTGCCAGCAGTGAAGGAAAGGGAAGGGGGCAAGGCTACACCTTC.

This clone was seen only once. This chain joins TRBV28 and TRBJ2-1; TRBD2 matches at 10 bases. Germline CDR1 is MDHEN and CDR2 is SYDVKM. The CDR3 has 16 residues. The V and J ends lost 3 bases and 3 bases, in that order; junction bases with no gene match: 5. CDR3 region: CASSLPPSGSYNEQFF. DNA for the CDR3: TGTGCCAGCAGTTTGCCGCCTAGCGGGAGCTACAATGAGCAGTTCTTC.

CDR3 protein: CASSSTSLAGDINEQFF. Here the CDR3 DNA reads TGTGCCAGCAGCTCCACCTCACTAGCGGGAGATATCAATGAGCAGTTCTTC. V and J are TRBV5-8 and TRBJ2-1, with 11 bases lining up with TRBD2. Germline-derived CDR1 and CDR2 are SGHTS and YDEGEE. This CDR3 region has 17 residues. The V gene end was trimmed by 3 bases and the J gene end by 6 bases; junction bases not matched to a gene: 11.

This chain links TRBV6-1 with TRBJ2-7, with 9 bases aligning to TRBD2. The CDR3 extends over 14 amino acids. Per the germline V gene, CDR1 is MNHNS and CDR2 is SASEGT. The ends lost 7 bases at V and 2 bases at J; junction bases unmatched: 6. The DNA for the CDR3 is TGTGCCAGCACCCTAGCGGGGCCAACCTACGAGCAGTACTTC. Its protein product is CASTLAGPTYEQYF.

This chain joins TRBV5-4 and TRBJ1-1, with 8 bases aligning to TRBD1. The CDR3 is made up of 14 amino acids. Per the germline V gene, CDR1 is SGHNT and CDR2 is YYREEE (reference sequence). The junction had 11 bases not matched to a gene; V was cut back by 4 bases and J by 9 bases. CDR3 DNA: TGTGCCAGCAGCCTGGAGGGGACAGGCTTTAAAGCTTTCTTT. Its translation is CASSLEGTGFKAFF.

The chain links TRBV6-1 to TRBJ1-3, with a possible D match to TRBD1 (6 bases). CDR1 and CDR2 (germline): MNHNS, SASEGT. The ends were cut back, 6 bases at V and 3 bases at J, with 18 bases in the middle. CDR3 length: 16 amino acids. The CDR3 spells CASREPRTEGGNTIYF. CDR3 nucleotide sequence: TGTGCCAGCAGGGAACCACGGACAGAGGGTGGAAACACCATATATTTT.